This T cell receptor (beta chain) was captured in a study of T cell changes during pregnancy in multiple sclerosis. Clones were sequenced by immunoSEQ multiplex PCR, and TCRdb holds only the in-frame ones, with some missing. The table lists roughly 30,000 clones, 70% to 90% of them singletons. There are 13 residues in the CDR3. Per the germline V gene, CDR1 is LGHNA and CDR2 is YSLEER. Trimming removed 2 bases at V and 2 bases at J, with 6 bases between. The TCR sequence derives from a female donor with multiple sclerosis, enrolled in a pregnancy study. The gene calls are TRBV4-3 and TRBJ2-5; D ambiguous. The starting material was CD8+ T cells from peripheral blood mononuclear cells, obtained after pregnancy. The DNA of the CDR3 is TGCGCCAGCAGCCAACAAGAGCAAGAGACCCAGTACTTC. Protein sequence: CASSQQEQETQYF.